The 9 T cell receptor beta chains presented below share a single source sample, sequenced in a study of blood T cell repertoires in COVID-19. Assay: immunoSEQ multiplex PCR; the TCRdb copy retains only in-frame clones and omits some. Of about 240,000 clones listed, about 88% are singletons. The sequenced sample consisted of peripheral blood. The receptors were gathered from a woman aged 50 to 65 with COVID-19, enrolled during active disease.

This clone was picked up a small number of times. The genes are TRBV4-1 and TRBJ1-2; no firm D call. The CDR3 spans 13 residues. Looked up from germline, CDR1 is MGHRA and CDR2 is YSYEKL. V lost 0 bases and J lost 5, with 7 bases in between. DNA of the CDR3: TGCGCCAGCAGCCAAGAGCCGGGATATGGCTACACCTTC. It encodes CASSQEPGYGYTF.

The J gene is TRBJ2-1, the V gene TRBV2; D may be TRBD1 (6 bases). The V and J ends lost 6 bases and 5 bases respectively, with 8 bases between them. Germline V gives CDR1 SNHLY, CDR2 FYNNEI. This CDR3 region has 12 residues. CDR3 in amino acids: CASRDRDNEQFF. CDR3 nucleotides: TGTGCCAGCAGGGACAGAGACAATGAGCAGTTCTTC.

The CDR3 loop is CASSIAWGGQGPEQYF. CDR3 sequence (DNA): TGTGCCAGCAGTATCGCATGGGGGGGACAGGGGCCCGAGCAGTACTTC. The chain has TRBV6-4 and TRBJ2-7; 10 bases match TRBD1. The CDR3 length is 16 residues. Trimming removed 5 bases from V and 6 bases from J; junction bases left unmatched: 13. Germline V lookup: CDR1 MRHNA, CDR2 SNTAGT.

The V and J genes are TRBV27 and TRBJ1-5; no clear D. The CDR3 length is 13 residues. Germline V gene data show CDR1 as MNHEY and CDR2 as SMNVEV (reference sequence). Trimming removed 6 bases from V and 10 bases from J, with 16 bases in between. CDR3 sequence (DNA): TGTGCCAGCAGCCTCGATCCTATTACCCCCCAGCATTTT. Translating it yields CASSLDPITPQHF.

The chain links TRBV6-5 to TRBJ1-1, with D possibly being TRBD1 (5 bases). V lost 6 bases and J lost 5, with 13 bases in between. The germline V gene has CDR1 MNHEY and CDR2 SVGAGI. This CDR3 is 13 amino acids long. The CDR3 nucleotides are TGTGCCAGCAGAAGTAAGGGGAATACTGAAGCTTTCTTT. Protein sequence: CASRSKGNTEAFF.

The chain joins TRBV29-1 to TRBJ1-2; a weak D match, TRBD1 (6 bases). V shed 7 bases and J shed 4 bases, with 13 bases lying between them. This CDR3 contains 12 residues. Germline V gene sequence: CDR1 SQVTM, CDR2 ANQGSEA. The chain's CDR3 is CSANRDGYGYTF. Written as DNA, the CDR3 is TGCAGCGCGAACAGGGACGGCTATGGCTACACCTTC.

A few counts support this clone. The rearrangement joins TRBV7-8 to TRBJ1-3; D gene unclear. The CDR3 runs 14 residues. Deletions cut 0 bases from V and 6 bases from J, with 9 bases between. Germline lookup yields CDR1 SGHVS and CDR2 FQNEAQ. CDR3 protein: CASSLAPAINTIYF. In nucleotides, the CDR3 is TGTGCCAGCAGCTTAGCGCCAGCGATAAACACCATATATTTT.

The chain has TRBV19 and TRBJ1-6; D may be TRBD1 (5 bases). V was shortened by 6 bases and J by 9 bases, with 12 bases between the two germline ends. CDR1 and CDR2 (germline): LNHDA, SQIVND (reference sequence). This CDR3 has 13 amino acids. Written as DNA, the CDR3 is TGTGCCAGTAGAGACGGGGGATTTTCACCCCTCCACTTT. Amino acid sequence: CASRDGGFSPLHF.

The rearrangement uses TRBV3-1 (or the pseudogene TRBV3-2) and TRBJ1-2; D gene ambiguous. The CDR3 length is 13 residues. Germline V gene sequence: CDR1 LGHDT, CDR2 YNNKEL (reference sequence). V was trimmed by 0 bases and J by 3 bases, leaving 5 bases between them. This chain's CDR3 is CASSQDLDYGYTF. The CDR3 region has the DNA TGTGCCAGCAGCCAAGACTTAGACTATGGCTACACCTTC.